Given below is one T cell receptor (beta chain) in context. The CDR3 extends over 13 amino acids. Trimming took 3 bases from V and 2 from J, leaving 6 bases between them. Looked up from germline, CDR1 is MDHEN and CDR2 is SYDVKM. The sample is drawn from a study of blood T cell repertoires in COVID-19. This table comes from immunoSEQ multiplex PCR, and its TCRdb copy is limited to in-frame clones, with some not included. The repertoire holds some 240,000 clones, 75% to 90% seen once, with roughly 6.5% in the top ten. The rearrangement uses TRBV28 and TRBJ2-3; D gene uncertain. Input material: peripheral blood. The source of this sequence is a man in his fifties or sixties who had recovered from COVID-19. CDR3 loop: CASSLSHTDTQYF. As DNA, the CDR3 is TGTGCCAGCAGTTTGTCCCACACAGATACGCAGTATTTT.